The rows below give T cell receptor beta chains drawn from one sample of a study of read filtering for tumor transcriptome and immune sequencing. TCRdb used MiXCR to reprocess the reads, holding one entry per CDR3 protein. The table shows some 22,000 distinct CDR3 sequences, with 20% to 25% occurring only once. Sequencing was performed on a population of CD138-negative cells sorted from bone marrow. The receptors stem from a donor at least 40 years old with multiple myeloma. Each CDR3 is given with its conserved first and last residue. Each record gives: CDR3 protein, CDR3 DNA, clone size, D gene, J gene, V gene. D genes are given only for firm matches. For some rows the clone size is stated as once, few or many, or as a class when expanded; others skip it.

cdr3_aa: CASSFSGGSNNEQFF; cdr3_nt: TGCGCCAGCAGCTTCAGCGGGGGCAGCAACAATGAGCAGTTCTTC; clone_size: -; d_call: TRBD2; j_call: TRBJ2-1; v_call: TRBV5-5
cdr3_aa: CSVSGGGQETQYF; cdr3_nt: TGCAGCGTCTCTGGGGGGGGGCAAGAGACCCAGTACTTC; clone_size: many; d_call: TRBD2; j_call: TRBJ2-5; v_call: TRBV29-1
cdr3_aa: CASSLGPVNTGELFF; cdr3_nt: TGTGCCAGCAGTTTGGGACCGGTAAACACCGGGGAGCTGTTTTTT; clone_size: many; d_call: -; j_call: TRBJ2-2; v_call: TRBV28
cdr3_aa: CASRPDSYNQPQHF; cdr3_nt: TGTGCCAGCAGACCAGACAGCTATAATCAGCCCCAGCATTTT; clone_size: many; d_call: -; j_call: TRBJ1-5; v_call: TRBV7-2
cdr3_aa: CASSFVDGRTDTQYF; cdr3_nt: TGTGCCAGCAGCTTCGTAGACGGACGCACAGATACGCAGTATTTT; clone_size: many; d_call: -; j_call: TRBJ2-3; v_call: TRBV11-2
cdr3_aa: CASSIGTKQNIQYF; cdr3_nt: TGCGCCAGCAGCATCGGGACCAAGCAAAACATTCAGTACTTC; clone_size: many; d_call: -; j_call: TRBJ2-4; v_call: TRBV5-1
cdr3_aa: CASSIGAGVAYNEQFF; cdr3_nt: TGTGCCAGTAGTATTGGAGCGGGAGTAGCCTACAATGAGCAGTTCTTC; clone_size: many; d_call: TRBD2; j_call: TRBJ2-1; v_call: TRBV19
cdr3_aa: CASSQLGLPQETQYF; cdr3_nt: TGCGCCAGCAGCCAGCTGGGACTACCCCAAGAGACCCAGTACTTC; clone_size: many; d_call: TRBD2; j_call: TRBJ2-5; v_call: TRBV4-1
cdr3_aa: CASSARRGSYNEQSF; cdr3_nt: TGTGCCAGCAGCGCTCGGAGGGGCTCCTACAATGAGCAGTCCTTC; clone_size: -; d_call: -; j_call: TRBJ2-1; v_call: TRBV9
cdr3_aa: CASSVSMTDTQYF; cdr3_nt: TGTGCCAGCAGCGTATCGATGACAGATACGCAGTATTTT; clone_size: many; d_call: -; j_call: TRBJ2-3; v_call: TRBV9
cdr3_aa: CSAGQGNTEAFF; cdr3_nt: TGCAGCGCTGGACAGGGGAACACTGAAGCTTTCTTT; clone_size: many; d_call: TRBD1; j_call: TRBJ1-1; v_call: TRBV29-1
cdr3_aa: CSVSRLDTGELFF; cdr3_nt: TGCAGCGTGAGCCGACTCGACACCGGGGAGCTGTTTTTT; clone_size: many; d_call: -; j_call: TRBJ2-2; v_call: TRBV29-1
cdr3_aa: CASSHLQETQYF; cdr3_nt: TGTGCCAGCAGTCACCTGCAAGAGACCCAGTACTTC; clone_size: many; d_call: -; j_call: TRBJ2-5; v_call: TRBV27
cdr3_aa: CASSPSGTVEAFF; cdr3_nt: TGTGCCAGCAGCCCTAGCGGGACGGTGGAAGCTTTCTTT; clone_size: many; d_call: -; j_call: TRBJ1-1; v_call: TRBV7-9
cdr3_aa: CSAREGGGNTIYF; cdr3_nt: TGCAGTGCTAGAGAGGGGGGTGGAAACACCATATATTTT; clone_size: few; d_call: -; j_call: TRBJ1-3; v_call: TRBV20-1
cdr3_aa: CASSSRQGSTGELFF; cdr3_nt: TGTGCCAGCAGCTCACGACAGGGAAGTACCGGGGAGCTGTTTTTT; clone_size: many; d_call: TRBD1; j_call: TRBJ2-2; v_call: TRBV7-2
cdr3_aa: CASSTFGGPVYEQYF; cdr3_nt: TGTGCCAGCAGTACCTTTGGAGGGCCTGTCTACGAGCAGTACTTC; clone_size: many; d_call: -; j_call: TRBJ2-7; v_call: TRBV6-5
cdr3_aa: CSAREPSWRPSRDTEAFF; cdr3_nt: TGCAGTGCTAGAGAGCCCTCATGGAGACCGTCGAGGGATACTGAAGCTTTCTTT; clone_size: many; d_call: -; j_call: TRBJ1-1; v_call: TRBV20-1
cdr3_aa: CASSYLDGELNEKLFF; cdr3_nt: TGTGCCAGCAGTTACTTAGACGGGGAGCTGAACGAAAAACTGTTTTTT; clone_size: -; d_call: -; j_call: TRBJ1-4; v_call: TRBV6-6
cdr3_aa: CSVGGSGRNNEQFF; cdr3_nt: TGCAGCGTTGGAGGTAGCGGGAGGAACAATGAGCAGTTCTTC; clone_size: many; d_call: TRBD2; j_call: TRBJ2-1; v_call: TRBV29-1
cdr3_aa: CASSPGLAAYEQYF; cdr3_nt: TGTGCCAGCTCACCGGGACTAGCGGCCTACGAGCAGTACTTC; clone_size: many; d_call: TRBD2; j_call: TRBJ2-7; v_call: TRBV18
cdr3_aa: CSVDRRGRTEAFF; cdr3_nt: TGCAGCGTTGATAGGCGGGGGCGAACTGAAGCTTTCTTT; clone_size: few; d_call: -; j_call: TRBJ1-1; v_call: TRBV29-1
cdr3_aa: CSARDRGIAGGRTQYF; cdr3_nt: TGCAGTGCTAGAGATCGAGGAATAGCGGGAGGTCGGACCCAGTACTTC; clone_size: many; d_call: TRBD2; j_call: TRBJ2-5; v_call: TRBV20-1